This T cell receptor beta chain was retrieved from a study of shared clonotypes between healthy human individuals. In germline, CDR1 is LNHDA, CDR2 SQIVND (reference sequence). Trimming left V 1 base short and J 1 base short, with 13 bases between. The CDR3 is 16 amino acids. In this sample, this clone turned up once. No antigen is known for it. The table came from immunoSEQ multiplex PCR; TCRdb's copy has only in-frame clones and leaves some out. The profile covers approximately 2,000,000 clones, with approximately 92% appearing a single time and less than 2% taken by the ten largest. Study-level points and caveats: Clonotype sharing among donors was expected to depend on sequencing depth. Researchers found naive subsets generally carried larger estimated richness than memory subsets.

The naive CD8 fraction comprised CD45RO-negative cells positively selected for CCR7 and excluded terminally differentiated effector memory CD45RA+ cells. Donors were healthy HIV-negative adults without recent acute infections or vaccinations. The gene calls are TRBV19 and TRBJ1-2; unclear D gene. The source is a man in his late teens or twenties in good health. Some clones in this sample may be carry-over from other donors' samples. Sequenced material: naive CD8+ T cells from PBMCs. This CDR3 is CASSIVPGDLNYGYTF. For the CDR3, the DNA is TGTGCCAGTAGTATAGTCCCCGGAGACCTTAACTATGGCTACACCTTC.